What follows are 19 T cell receptor beta chains derived from one specimen sequenced in a study of shared clonotypes between healthy human individuals. The naive CD8 fraction comprised CD45RO-negative cells positively selected for CCR7 and excluded terminally differentiated effector memory CD45RA+ cells. The method was immunoSEQ multiplex PCR; TCRdb's version includes in-frame clones alone and lacks a portion of them. The sample lists 750,000 to 1,000,000 clones, almost 95% seen once, with around 24% in the top ten. Sequenced: naive CD8+ T cells sorted from blood. The source is a man aged 25-45 years in good health.

The gene calls are TRBV7-6 and TRBJ1-5; D possibly corresponds to TRBD1 (5 bases). Trimming shortened V by 5 bases and J by 1 base, and 15 bases separated the two germline ends. CDR1 is SGHVS, CDR2 FNYEAQ, per germline. CDR3 length: 16 residues. The DNA for the CDR3 is TGTGCCAGCAGCCCCGCTGGGGGAACAAGCAATCAGCCCCAGCATTTT. Translating gives CASSPAGGTSNQPQHF.

The J gene is TRBJ2-2, the V gene TRBV7-6, with 10 positions matching TRBD2. Germline V CDR1 and CDR2: SGHVS, FNYEAQ. V was pared by 1 base and J by 4 bases, with 9 bases of the junction left unmatched. The CDR3 has 18 residues. The CDR3 protein is CASSLVGTSDHPTGELFF. The CDR3 coding sequence is TGTGCCAGCAGCTTAGTCGGGACTAGCGACCACCCCACCGGGGAGCTGTTTTTT.

The chain couples TRBV11-3 to TRBJ2-5, with 8 nucleotides matching TRBD1. CDR1 is SGHNT, CDR2 YENEEA, per germline. CDR3 size: 16 residues. V shed 2 bases and J 4 bases; nucleotides not matched to a gene: 9. The CDR3 region is CASSLSPGTGLETQYF. CDR3 coding DNA: TGTGCCAGCAGCTTATCACCCGGGACAGGCTTAGAGACCCAGTACTTC. Drawing the rest from reference TRBV11-3 and TRBJ2-5, the complete variable domain is EAGVVQSPRYKIIEKKQPVAFWCNPISGHNTLYWYLQNLGQGPELLIRYENEEAVDDSQLPKDRFSAERLKGVDSTLKIQPAELGDSAVYLCASSLSPGTGLETQYFGPGTRLLVL.

This chain connects TRBV29-1 to TRBJ1-1; no firm D call. Trimming took off 5 bases at V and 10 bases at J, with 14 bases between the two ends. Germline values: CDR1 SQVTM, CDR2 ANQGSEA. This CDR3 region has 11 residues. CDR3 region: CSVPSSGSAFF. The CDR3 DNA reads TGCAGCGTTCCCTCTTCGGGGTCAGCTTTCTTT.

This chain uses TRBV5-1 with TRBJ2-7, with TRBD1 matching 10 bases. Germline V gives CDR1 SGHRS, CDR2 YFSETQ. CDR3 length: 18 amino acids. Trimming at V came to 0 bases and at J to 3 bases, leaving 12 bases not matched to a gene. The DNA of the CDR3 is TGCGCCAGCAGCTTGGCCTTTTCGGCCGGGACAGGGGACTACGAGCAGTACTTC. It codes for CASSLAFSAGTGDYEQYF.

On this clone itself: The same CDR3 can be traced to other DNA sequences in this sample. This chain connects TRBV27 to TRBJ1-1; no definite D call. This CDR3 comprises 14 residues. V lost 5 bases and J 1 base, leaving 11 bases between the germline ends. Germline CDR1 reads MNHEY; CDR2 reads SMNVEV (reference sequence). The DNA for the CDR3 is TGTGCCAGCAGTCTGTTGGGGTCGAACACTGAAGCTTTCTTT. The encoded protein is CASSLLGSNTEAFF.

V and J are TRBV27 and TRBJ1-1; D not certain. Trimming removed 5 bases at V and 1 base at J, with 11 bases between. In germline, CDR1 is MNHEY, CDR2 SMNVEV (reference sequence). The CDR3 covers 14 residues. The CDR3 here is CASSPLLRNTEAFF. The CDR3 bases are TGTGCCAGCAGTCCGTTGTTAAGGAACACTGAAGCTTTCTTT.

On this clone: This sample also contains other DNA sequences that code for the same CDR3. V usage is TRBV7-9 and J usage is TRBJ1-2; D is unclear. Germline CDR1 reads SEHNR; CDR2 reads FQNEAQ (reference sequence). The CDR3 has 13 residues. V gave up 5 bases and J gave up 2 bases, with 9 bases separating them. In DNA form, the CDR3 reads TGTGCCAGCAGCCCCACGGGGAACTATGGCTACACCTTC. Residues: CASSPTGNYGYTF.

In DNA form, the CDR3 reads TGTGCCAGCAGCTTAGTTGGACCGATAAATGAAAAACTGTTTTTT. Its translation: CASSLVGPINEKLFF. The J gene is TRBJ1-4, the V gene TRBV7-9, with D uncertain. The CDR3 totals 15 residues. In germline, CDR1 is SEHNR, CDR2 FQNEAQ (reference sequence). Trimming cost V 1 base and J 5 bases, with 11 bases left between them.

Concerning this clone: The same CDR3 can be traced to other DNA sequences in this sample. This chain joins TRBV9 and TRBJ2-3; D may be TRBD2 (7 bases). There are 17 residues in the CDR3. The germline V gene encodes CDR1 SGDLS and CDR2 YYNGEE. V was trimmed by 0 bases and J by 3 bases, leaving 17 bases between them. The CDR3 DNA reads as TGTGCCAGCAGCGTAGAGGGGGGAGGGCCTTATACAGATACGCAGTATTTT. Translation: CASSVEGGGPYTDTQYF. The full variable domain, completed using reference TRBV9 and TRBJ2-3, is DSGVTQTPKHLITATGQRVTLRCSPRSGDLSVYWYQQSLDQGLQFLIQYYNGEERAKGNILERFSAQQFPDLHSELNLSSLELGDSALYFCASSVEGGGPYTDTQYFGPGTRLTVL.

The rearrangement joins TRBV28 to TRBJ2-7; 7 bases are a match to TRBD1. Germline V gene sequence: CDR1 MDHEN, CDR2 SYDVKM. CDR3 length: 13 amino acids. V gave up 1 base and J gave up 6 bases; unmatched junction bases: 3. The CDR3 region has the DNA TGTGCCAGCAGTTTATCATCAGGGGGCGAGCAGTACTTC. This sequence encodes CASSLSSGGEQYF.

The V and J genes are TRBV6-5 and TRBJ2-2; the D is unclear. This CDR3 region has 13 residues. In germline, CDR1 is MNHEY, CDR2 SVGAGI. Between the trimmed V and J ends, which lost 5 bases and 6 bases, there was a span of 10 bases. The CDR3 coding sequence is TGTGCCAGCAGTCCCGAGAATTCCGGGGAGCTGTTTTTT. Its protein is CASSPENSGELFF.

The J gene is TRBJ2-5, the V gene TRBV10-3; D possibly corresponds to TRBD1 (6 bases). The germline V gene has CDR1 ENHRY and CDR2 SYGVKD. This CDR3 spans 12 amino acids. V was pared by 8 bases and J by 9 bases, with 16 bases between. The CDR3 loop reads CAILDSSGSQYF. CDR3 DNA: TGTGCCATCCTGGACAGTTCAGGCTCCCAGTACTTC.

This chain connects TRBV9 to TRBJ2-7, with 11 bases matching TRBD2. The CDR3 runs 15 residues. V shed 2 bases, J shed 7 bases, and the junction held 8 bases outside the gene matches. Looked up from germline, CDR1 is SGDLS and CDR2 is YYNGEE. The CDR3 DNA is TGTGCCAGCAGCGTCGAGGCACTAGCGGGAGTTGAGCAGTACTTC. It translates to CASSVEALAGVEQYF. Variable domain in full (rest from reference TRBV9 and TRBJ2-7): DSGVTQTPKHLITATGQRVTLRCSPRSGDLSVYWYQQSLDQGLQFLIQYYNGEERAKGNILERFSAQQFPDLHSELNLSSLELGDSALYFCASSVEALAGVEQYFGPGTRLTVT.

The chain combines TRBV29-1 with TRBJ2-1; D call uncertain. Germline-derived CDR1 and CDR2 are SQVTM and ANQGSEA. This CDR3 has 13 residues. The germline V and J ends were trimmed by 2 bases and 10 bases, with 15 bases remaining between them. CDR3 nucleotide sequence: TGCAGCGTTGAAAATCTCGGGTTAAGCGAGCAGTTCTTC. Translation gives CSVENLGLSEQFF.

The chain combines TRBV6-5 with TRBJ2-3; 10 bases are shared with TRBD2. The junction had 5 bases not matched to a gene; V was cut back by 4 bases and J by 4 bases. This CDR3 region has 15 residues. Germline V lookup: CDR1 MNHEY, CDR2 SVGAGI. The CDR3 DNA reads TGTGCCAGCAGTTCCCTAGCGGGAGATGCAGATACGCAGTATTTT. Protein: CASSSLAGDADTQYF.

The genes are TRBV5-1 and TRBJ1-1, with no clear D. The ends were cut back, 3 bases at V and 4 bases at J, with 13 bases in the middle. Germline V lookup: CDR1 SGHRS, CDR2 YFSETQ. The CDR3 extends over 14 amino acids. CDR3 DNA sequence: TGCGCCAGCAGCTATTTTGGGGAGTCCACTGAAGCTTTCTTT. Its protein is CASSYFGESTEAFF.

The chain employs TRBV9 and TRBJ2-7, with D possibly TRBD2 on 5 matching bases. Trimming stripped 2 bases from V and 7 bases from J, with 10 bases between. CDR1 and CDR2 from the germline V gene are SGDLS and YYNGEE. CDR3 size: 12 residues. The CDR3 here is CASSVDSGEQYF. In DNA form, the CDR3 reads TGTGCCAGCAGCGTTGACTCGGGGGAGCAGTACTTC.

V gene TRBV7-8 combines with J gene TRBJ2-7; the match to TRBD1 covers 10 bases. Trimming at V came to 0 bases and at J to 0 bases, leaving 17 bases not matched to a gene. The CDR3 totals 21 residues. From germline, CDR1 is SGHVS and CDR2 FQNEAQ. This CDR3 reads CASSLAFLGTGAIMDSYEQYF. In nucleotides, the CDR3 is TGTGCCAGCAGCTTAGCGTTCTTGGGGACAGGGGCCATTATGGACTCCTACGAGCAGTACTTC.